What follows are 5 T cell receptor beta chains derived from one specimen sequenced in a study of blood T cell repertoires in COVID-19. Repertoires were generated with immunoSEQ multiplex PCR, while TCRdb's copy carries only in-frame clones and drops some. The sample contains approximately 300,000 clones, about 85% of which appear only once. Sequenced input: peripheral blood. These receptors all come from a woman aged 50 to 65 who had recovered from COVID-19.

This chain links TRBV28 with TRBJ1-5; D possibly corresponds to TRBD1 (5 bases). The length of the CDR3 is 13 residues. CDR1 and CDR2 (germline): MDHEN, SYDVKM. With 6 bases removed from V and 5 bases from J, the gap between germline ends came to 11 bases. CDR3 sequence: CASRYDSYQPQHF. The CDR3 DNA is TGTGCCAGCAGATACGACAGCTATCAGCCCCAGCATTTT.

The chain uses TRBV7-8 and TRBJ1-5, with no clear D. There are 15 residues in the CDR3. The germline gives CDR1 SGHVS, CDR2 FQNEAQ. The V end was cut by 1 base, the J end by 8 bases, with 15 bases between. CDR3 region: CASSLEPRPDKPQHF. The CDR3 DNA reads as TGTGCCAGCAGCTTAGAGCCCAGGCCCGATAAGCCCCAGCATTTT.

CDR3 residues: CAIKTSGSLDDEQFF. CDR3 nucleotides: TGTGCCATCAAGACTAGCGGGTCTCTTGATGATGAGCAGTTCTTC. This sequence joins TRBV10-3 and TRBJ2-1, with 10 positions matching TRBD2. The length of the CDR3 is 15 residues. V lost 7 bases, J lost 8 bases, and 11 bases stayed unmatched. CDR1 ENHRY and CDR2 SYGVKD come from the germline V gene.

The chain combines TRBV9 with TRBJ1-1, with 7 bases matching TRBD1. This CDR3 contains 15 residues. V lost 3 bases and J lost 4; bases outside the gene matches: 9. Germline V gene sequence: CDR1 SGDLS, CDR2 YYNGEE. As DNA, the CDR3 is TGTGCCAGCAGCGGAAGACAGGGCCCTGCCACTGAAGCTTTCTTT. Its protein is CASSGRQGPATEAFF. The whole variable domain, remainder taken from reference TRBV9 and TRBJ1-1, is DSGVTQTPKHLITATGQRVTLRCSPRSGDLSVYWYQQSLDQGLQFLIQYYNGEERAKGNILERFSAQQFPDLHSELNLSSLELGDSALYFCASSGRQGPATEAFFGQGTRLTVV.

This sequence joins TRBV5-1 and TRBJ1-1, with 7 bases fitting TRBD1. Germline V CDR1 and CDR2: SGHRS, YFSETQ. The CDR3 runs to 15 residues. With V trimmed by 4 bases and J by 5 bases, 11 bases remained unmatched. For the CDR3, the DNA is TGCGCCAGCAGCCTGGGACAGCCCCTGCGGACTGAAGCTTTCTTT. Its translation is CASSLGQPLRTEAFF.